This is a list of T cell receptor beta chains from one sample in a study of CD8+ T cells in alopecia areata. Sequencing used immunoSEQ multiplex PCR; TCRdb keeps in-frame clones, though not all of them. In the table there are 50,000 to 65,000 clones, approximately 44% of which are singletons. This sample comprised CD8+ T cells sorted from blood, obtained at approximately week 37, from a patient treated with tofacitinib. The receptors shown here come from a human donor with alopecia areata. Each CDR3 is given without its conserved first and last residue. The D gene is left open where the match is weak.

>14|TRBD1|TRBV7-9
ASSPPGQGYTDTQY
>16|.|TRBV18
ASSRELHLFSGANVLT
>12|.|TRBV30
AWSVMGFSYEQY
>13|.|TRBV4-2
ASSQTARAGNEQY
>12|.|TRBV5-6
ASSLLVPNYGYT
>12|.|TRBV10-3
ATADRPNSYEQY
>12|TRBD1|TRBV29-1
SASQGQGSSGYT
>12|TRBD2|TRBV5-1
ASSLGTSAYEQY
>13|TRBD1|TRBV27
ASSFRGTGSYEQY
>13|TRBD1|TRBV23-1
ASSHVQGRRETQY
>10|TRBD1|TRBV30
AWSGTGYEQY
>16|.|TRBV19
ASSNKRDWQLGTDTQY
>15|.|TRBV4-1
ASSQVVGESSYNEQF
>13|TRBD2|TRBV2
ASSFSGRGSGEQY
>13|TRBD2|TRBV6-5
ASSYFREGKNIQY
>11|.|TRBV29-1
SVEPMVDYGYT
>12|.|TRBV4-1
ASSHEDRTGELF
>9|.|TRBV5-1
ASSAGGTQY
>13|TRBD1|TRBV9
ASSVDRGAYNEQF
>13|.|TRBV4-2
ASSQGARGFYEQY
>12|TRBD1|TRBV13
ASSFRDREGEQY
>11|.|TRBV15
ATTEEGSETQY
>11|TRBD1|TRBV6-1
ASSGRDRETQY
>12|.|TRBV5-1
ASSQPRATDTQY
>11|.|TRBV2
ASGTPVQETQY
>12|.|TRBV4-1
ASSQYRSTDTQY
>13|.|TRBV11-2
ASSLEGSPSYEQY
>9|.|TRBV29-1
SVAGSYGYT
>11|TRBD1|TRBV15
ATRDRGGQPQH
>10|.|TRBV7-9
ASSSRRIEEF
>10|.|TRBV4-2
ASSVHPTEQY
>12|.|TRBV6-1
ASRPAGEAERLF
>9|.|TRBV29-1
SARWGNEQF
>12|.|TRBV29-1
SVGGAYSNQPQH
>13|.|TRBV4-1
ASSQGGGLLYEQY
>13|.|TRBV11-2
ASSLEGSPAYEQY
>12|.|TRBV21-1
ASRTGNGANVLT
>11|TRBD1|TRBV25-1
ASSAGTGDGYT
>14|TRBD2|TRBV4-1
ASSQAGTSGSYEQY
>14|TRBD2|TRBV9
ASSDPLAEQTGELF
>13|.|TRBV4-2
ASSPPPPLYNEQF
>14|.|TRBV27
ASSFTGFSGYNEQF
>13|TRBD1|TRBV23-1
ASSQLDRGNEKLF
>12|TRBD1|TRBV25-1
ASRDKTGDTEAF
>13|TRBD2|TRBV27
ASRTGLAEQETQY
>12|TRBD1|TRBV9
ASSVSDRAFEQY
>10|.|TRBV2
ASSAGTDEQY
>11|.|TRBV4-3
ASSSVRGQPQH
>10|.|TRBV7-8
ASSVVYNEQF
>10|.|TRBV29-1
SVEGLLREQF
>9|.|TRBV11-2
VSSQLYEQY
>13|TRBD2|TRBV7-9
ASSANPGRQETQY
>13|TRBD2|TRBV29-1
SASGGALSTGELF